Listed here are 21 T cell receptor beta chains from one sample, sequenced in a study of blood T cell repertoires in COVID-19. Only in-frame clones appear in the TCRdb table, and some are missing; sequencing was by immunoSEQ multiplex PCR. In the table there are 90,000 to 110,000 clones, approximately 72% of which are singletons. Sequencing used peripheral blood. The receptors shown here come from a woman in her 70s with acute or convalescent COVID-19.

The chain carries TRBV15 and TRBJ1-1; D is unclear. Trimming removed 0 bases from V and 0 bases from J, with 8 bases in between. The length of the CDR3 is 15 residues. Germline V gene sequence: CDR1 LNHNV, CDR2 YYDKDF (reference sequence). The CDR3 DNA reads TGTGCCACCAGCAGAGATCTGGGCGTGAACACTGAAGCTTTCTTT. It translates to CATSRDLGVNTEAFF.

V gene TRBV6-2 or TRBV6-3 combines with J gene TRBJ1-1; maybe TRBD1 (6 bases). Trimming left V 4 bases short and J 4 bases short, with 16 bases between. The CDR3 spans 15 residues. Germline V gene sequence: CDR1 MNHEY, CDR2 SVGEGT. Here the CDR3 DNA reads TGTGCCAGCAGTTTCCGACAGGCCCAAGGCACTGAAGCTTTCTTT. Amino acid sequence: CASSFRQAQGTEAFF.

The J gene is TRBJ1-1, the V gene TRBV19, with D maybe TRBD1 (5 bases). Germline V gives CDR1 LNHDA, CDR2 SQIVND (reference sequence). V lost 7 bases to trimming and J lost 6 bases, with 12 bases between them. CDR3 size: 12 residues. The CDR3 DNA is TGTGCCAGTACGATCGGGGGAGCTGAAGCTTTCTTT. It specifies CASTIGGAEAFF.

The J gene is TRBJ2-5, the V gene TRBV14; a weak D match, TRBD2 (6 bases). Trimming stripped 8 bases from V and 2 bases from J, with 12 bases between. The CDR3 spans 13 residues. From germline, CDR1 is SGHDN and CDR2 FVKESK. CDR3 bases: TGTGCCAGCTCTCCGGGACTGCAAGAGACCCAGTACTTC. As protein: CASSPGLQETQYF. Combining the CDR3 with reference TRBV14 and TRBJ2-5 gives the whole variable domain EAGVTQFPSHSVIEKGQTVTLRCDPISGHDNLYWYRRVMGKEIKFLLHFVKESKQDESGMPNNRFLAERTGGTYSTLKVQPAELEDSGVYFCASSPGLQETQYFGPGTRLLVL.

The chain has TRBV28 and TRBJ1-5, with TRBD1 matching 7 bases. This CDR3 has 16 amino acids. Per the germline V gene, CDR1 is MDHEN and CDR2 is SYDVKM. V shed 3 bases, J shed 0 bases, and the junction held 5 bases outside the gene matches. CDR3 sequence: CASSFLGGYSNQPQHF. CDR3 nucleotides: TGTGCCAGCAGTTTCCTAGGGGGCTATAGCAATCAGCCCCAGCATTTT.

The chain carries TRBV4-1 and TRBJ2-7, with unresolved D. The CDR3 consists of 16 residues. V was trimmed by 0 bases and J by 7 bases, leaving 19 bases between them. Germline CDR1 reads MGHRA; CDR2 reads YSYEKL. The CDR3 protein is CASSQDYNTPYLEQYF. CDR3 nucleotides: TGCGCCAGCAGCCAAGATTATAATACCCCCTACCTAGAGCAGTACTTC.

The chain joins TRBV7-9 to TRBJ2-5, with D possibly matching TRBD2 (5 bases). CDR3 length: 18 amino acids. V was shortened by 4 bases and J by 5 bases, with 26 bases between the two germline ends. Germline CDR1 SEHNR, CDR2 FQNEAQ (reference sequence). This chain's CDR3 is CASSSAGLNRLPYETQYF. The CDR3 coding sequence is TGTGCCAGCAGCTCCGCGGGCTTGAACCGTTTGCCGTACGAGACCCAGTACTTC.

The chain combines TRBV6-5 with TRBJ1-2, with D maybe TRBD1 (6 bases). Germline lookup yields CDR1 MNHEY and CDR2 SVGAGI. Trimming shortened V by 3 bases and J by 4 bases, and 9 bases separated the two germline ends. The CDR3 is made up of 13 amino acids. The CDR3 DNA sequence: TGTGCCAGCAGTTATGACAGGCTCTATGGCTACACCTTC. This sequence encodes CASSYDRLYGYTF.

This clone came up once. This rearrangement joins TRBV2 to TRBJ2-7; 12 bases are shared with TRBD2. V dropped 4 bases and J dropped 2; count of bases not matched to a gene: 3. The CDR3 has 15 amino acids. Germline-derived CDR1 and CDR2 are SNHLY and FYNNEI. The CDR3: CASSASGGGAYEQYF. The DNA of the CDR3 is TGTGCCAGCAGTGCTAGCGGGGGGGGAGCCTACGAGCAGTACTTC.

The chain joins TRBV7-2 to TRBJ1-2; D remains ambiguous. Germline V gene sequence: CDR1 SGHTA, CDR2 FQGNSA. This CDR3 is built from 16 residues. V lost 3 bases, J lost 5 bases, and 19 bases lay in between. CDR3 nucleotides: TGTGCCAGCAGCTTCCTGTCATCAGTCGACTTGTATGGCTACACCTTC. It codes for CASSFLSSVDLYGYTF.

The chain uses TRBV6-4 and TRBJ1-6; weak D call: TRBD1 (6 bases). The V and J ends lost 7 bases and 0 bases respectively, with 13 bases between them. The CDR3 runs 16 residues. Germline V CDR1 and CDR2: MRHNA, SNTAGT. CDR3 DNA: TGTGCCAGCAAGCCTTCGACAGGCTCCTATAATTCACCCCTCCACTTT. The encoded protein is CASKPSTGSYNSPLHF.

The CDR3 loop reads CASSLERTDTQYF. The CDR3 DNA reads TGCGCCAGCAGCTTGGAGCGCACAGATACGCAGTATTTT. The chain carries TRBV5-1 and TRBJ2-3, with unresolved D. The CDR3 is made up of 13 amino acids. V dropped 0 bases and J dropped 1 base, with 3 bases sitting between them. The germline V gene has CDR1 SGHRS and CDR2 YFSETQ.

The chain uses TRBV18 and TRBJ1-1; no clear D. Trimming removed 3 bases at V and 3 bases at J, with 8 bases between. This CDR3 comprises 13 residues. Germline V CDR1 and CDR2: KGHSH, LQKENI. In DNA form, the CDR3 reads TGTGCCAGCTCACCTTCCACAGACACTGAAGCTTTCTTT. Encoded protein: CASSPSTDTEAFF.

CDR3 DNA: TGTGCCAGCAGCGGGACGGGACTATCTAATTCACCCCTCCACTTT. Its translation: CASSGTGLSNSPLHF. This chain uses TRBV9 with TRBJ1-6, with D possibly TRBD1 on 5 matching bases. The ends were cut back, 3 bases at V and 6 bases at J, with 13 bases in the middle. Germline V gives CDR1 SGDLS, CDR2 YYNGEE. The CDR3 has 15 amino acids.

The gene calls are TRBV5-1 and TRBJ2-5, with TRBD1 matching over 7 bases. V dropped 4 bases and J dropped 4; count of bases not matched to a gene: 7. The germline V gene has CDR1 SGHRS and CDR2 YFSETQ. The length of the CDR3 is 14 residues. The DNA for the CDR3 is TGCGCCAGCAGCGGGACAGCCGTGGGAGAGACCCAGTACTTC. Protein sequence: CASSGTAVGETQYF.

This clone was found a few times. The chain has TRBV28 and TRBJ1-4; no firm D call. In germline, CDR1 is MDHEN, CDR2 SYDVKM. Trimming took 7 bases from V and 3 from J, leaving 9 bases between them. This CDR3 contains 13 residues. The CDR3 is CASTWASNEKLFF. CDR3 sequence (DNA): TGTGCCAGCACATGGGCTTCTAATGAAAAACTGTTTTTT.

The rearrangement links TRBV24-1 to TRBJ2-2; possibly TRBD1 for D (6 bases). Trimming shortened V by 3 bases and J by 5 bases, and 12 bases separated the two germline ends. Germline CDR1 and CDR2: KGHDR and SFDVKD. The CDR3 has 15 residues. The CDR3 DNA is TGTGCCACCAGTGATCCAGGGGCTGCGACCGGGGAGCTGTTTTTT. It specifies CATSDPGAATGELFF.

This chain connects TRBV29-1 to TRBJ1-2; D might be TRBD1 (5 bases). The CDR3 contains 13 residues. Germline CDR1 and CDR2: SQVTM and ANQGSEA. V was trimmed by 1 base and J by 12 bases, leaving 18 bases between them. The chain's CDR3 is CSVEVGGDGFNTF. CDR3 in DNA: TGCAGCGTTGAAGTCGGGGGGGACGGCTTCAACACCTTC.

The chain joins TRBV11-2 to TRBJ1-5; no definite D call. Germline V gives CDR1 SGHAT, CDR2 FQNNGV. The V gene lost 0 bases and the J gene lost 1 base, with 4 bases spanning the gap. The length of the CDR3 is 14 residues. In DNA form, the CDR3 reads TGTGCCAGCAGCTTAGACGGGAGCAATCAGCCCCAGCATTTT. This translates into CASSLDGSNQPQHF.

The chain employs TRBV10-1 and TRBJ2-3; D unresolved. The germline V and J ends were trimmed by 4 bases and 1 base, with 6 bases remaining between them. The germline V gene has CDR1 WNHNN and CDR2 SYGVQD (reference sequence). CDR3 length equals 13 residues. The CDR3 region is CASSGPGTDTQYF. The DNA for the CDR3 is TGCGCCAGCAGTGGCCCAGGCACAGATACGCAGTATTTT.

This clone was seen a single time. V gene TRBV19 combines with J gene TRBJ1-6; no reliable D call. The CDR3 extends over 15 amino acids. V shed 3 bases and J shed 5 bases, with 11 bases lying between them. Germline CDR1 and CDR2: LNHDA and SQIVND (reference sequence). Here the CDR3 reads CASSMPGRNNSPLHF. CDR3 in DNA: TGTGCCAGTAGTATGCCCGGCAGGAATAATTCACCCCTCCACTTT. The whole variable domain, filled in from reference TRBV19 and TRBJ1-6, reads DGGITQSPKYLFRKEGQNVTLSCEQNLNHDAMYWYRQDPGQGLRLIYYSQIVNDFQKGDIAEGYSVSREKKESFPLTVTSAQKNPTAFYLCASSMPGRNNSPLHFGNGTRLTVT.